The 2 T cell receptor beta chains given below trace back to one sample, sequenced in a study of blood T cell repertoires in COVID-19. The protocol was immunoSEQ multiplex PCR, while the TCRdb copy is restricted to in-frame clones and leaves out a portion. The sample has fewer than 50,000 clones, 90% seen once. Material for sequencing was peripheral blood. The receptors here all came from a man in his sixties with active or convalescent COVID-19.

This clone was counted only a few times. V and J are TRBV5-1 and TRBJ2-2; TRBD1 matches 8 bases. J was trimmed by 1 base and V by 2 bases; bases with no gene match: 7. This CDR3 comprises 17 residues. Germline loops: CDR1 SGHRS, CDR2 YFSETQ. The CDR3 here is CASSFRTGTGNTGELFF. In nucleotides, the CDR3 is TGCGCCAGCAGCTTCCGCACCGGGACAGGGAACACCGGGGAGCTGTTTTTT.

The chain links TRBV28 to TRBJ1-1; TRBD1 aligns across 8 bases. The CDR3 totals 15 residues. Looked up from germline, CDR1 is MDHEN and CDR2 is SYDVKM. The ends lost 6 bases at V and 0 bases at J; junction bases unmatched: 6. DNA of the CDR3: TGTGCCAGCAGATCGACAGGGGCGATGAACACTGAAGCTTTCTTT. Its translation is CASRSTGAMNTEAFF.